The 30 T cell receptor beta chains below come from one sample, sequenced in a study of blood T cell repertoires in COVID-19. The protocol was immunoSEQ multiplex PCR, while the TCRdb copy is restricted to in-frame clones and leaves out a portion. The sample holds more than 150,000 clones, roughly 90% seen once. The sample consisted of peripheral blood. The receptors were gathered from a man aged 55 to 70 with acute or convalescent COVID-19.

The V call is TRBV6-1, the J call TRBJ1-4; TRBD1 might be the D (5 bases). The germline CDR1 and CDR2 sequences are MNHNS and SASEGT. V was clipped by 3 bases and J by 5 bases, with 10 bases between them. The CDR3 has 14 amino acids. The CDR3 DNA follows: TGTGCCAGCAGTGATTGGGGCATAAATGAAAAACTGTTTTTT. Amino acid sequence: CASSDWGINEKLFF.

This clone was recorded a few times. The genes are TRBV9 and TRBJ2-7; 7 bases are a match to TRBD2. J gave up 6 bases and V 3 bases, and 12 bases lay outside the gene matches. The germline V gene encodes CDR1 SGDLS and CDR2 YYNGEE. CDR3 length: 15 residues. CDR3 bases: TGTGCCAGCAGCGACCCCCTAGGGAGGGCTGGCGAGCAGTACTTC. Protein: CASSDPLGRAGEQYF.

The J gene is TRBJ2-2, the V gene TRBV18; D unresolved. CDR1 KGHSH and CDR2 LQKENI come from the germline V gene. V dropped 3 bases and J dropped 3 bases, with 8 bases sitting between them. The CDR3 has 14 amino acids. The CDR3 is CASSPPVDTGELFF. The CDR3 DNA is TGTGCCAGCTCACCCCCCGTCGACACCGGGGAGCTGTTTTTT.

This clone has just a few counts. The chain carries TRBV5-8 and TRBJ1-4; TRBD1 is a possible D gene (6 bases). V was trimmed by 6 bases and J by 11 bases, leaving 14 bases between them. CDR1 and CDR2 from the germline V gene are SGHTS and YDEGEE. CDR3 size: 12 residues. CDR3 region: CASTVGGGKLFF. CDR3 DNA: TGTGCCAGCACCGTAGGGGGTGGGAAACTGTTTTTT.

The DNA of the CDR3 is TGCGCCAGCAGCCAAGATCCCCTGGGGGGCGAGCAGTACTTC. It translates to CASSQDPLGGEQYF. This sequence joins TRBV4-1 and TRBJ2-7, with a tentative D call TRBD2 (6 bases). Per the germline V gene, CDR1 is MGHRA and CDR2 is YSYEKL. The CDR3 contains 14 residues. V was pared by 0 bases and J by 6 bases, with 12 bases between.

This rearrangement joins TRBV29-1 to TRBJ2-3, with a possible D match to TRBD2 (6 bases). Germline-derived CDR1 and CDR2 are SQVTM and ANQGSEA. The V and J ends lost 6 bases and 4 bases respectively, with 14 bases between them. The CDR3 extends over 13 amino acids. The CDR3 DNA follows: TGCAGCGTGTTGGGGGGTGGCGCAGATACGCAGTATTTT. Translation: CSVLGGGADTQYF.

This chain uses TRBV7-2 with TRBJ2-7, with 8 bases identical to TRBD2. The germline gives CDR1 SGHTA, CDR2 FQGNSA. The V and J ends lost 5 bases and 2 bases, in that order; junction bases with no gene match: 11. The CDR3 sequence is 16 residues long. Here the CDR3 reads CASSASGTRGTYEQYF. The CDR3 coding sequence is TGTGCCAGCAGCGCCTCTGGGACTAGAGGAACCTACGAGCAGTACTTC.

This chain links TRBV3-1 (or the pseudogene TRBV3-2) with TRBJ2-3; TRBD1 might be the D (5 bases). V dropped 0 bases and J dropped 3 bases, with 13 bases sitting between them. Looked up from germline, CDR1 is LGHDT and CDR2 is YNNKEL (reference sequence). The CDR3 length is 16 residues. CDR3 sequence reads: CASSQEGRAETDTQYF. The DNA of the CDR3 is TGTGCCAGCAGCCAAGAGGGCAGGGCCGAGACAGATACGCAGTATTTT.

The DNA of the CDR3 is TGCGCCAGCAGCTCTAACCCTGACAGGGGAGAGACCCAGTACTTC. Protein sequence: CASSSNPDRGETQYF. This chain joins TRBV5-1 and TRBJ2-5; TRBD1 agrees at 8 bases. The length of the CDR3 is 15 residues. The V gene end was trimmed by 3 bases and the J gene end by 4 bases; junction bases not matched to a gene: 8. Germline V CDR1 and CDR2: SGHRS, YFSETQ.

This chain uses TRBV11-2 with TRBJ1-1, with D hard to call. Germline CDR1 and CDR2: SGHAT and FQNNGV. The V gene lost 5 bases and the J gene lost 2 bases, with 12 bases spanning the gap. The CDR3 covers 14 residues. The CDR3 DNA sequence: TGTGCCAGCAGCCTAGTAAATTTCAACACTGAAGCTTTCTTT. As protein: CASSLVNFNTEAFF. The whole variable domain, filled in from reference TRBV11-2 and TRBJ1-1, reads EAGVAQSPRYKIIEKRQSVAFWCNPISGHATLYWYQQILGQGPKLLIQFQNNGVVDDSQLPKDRFSAERLKGVDSTLKIQPAKLEDSAVYLCASSLVNFNTEAFFGQGTRLTVV.

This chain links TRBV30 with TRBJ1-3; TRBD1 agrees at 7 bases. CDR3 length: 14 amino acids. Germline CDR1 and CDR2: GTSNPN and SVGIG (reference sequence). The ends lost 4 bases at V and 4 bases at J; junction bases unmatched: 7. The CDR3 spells CAWTMTGIGNTIYF. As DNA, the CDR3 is TGTGCCTGGACCATGACAGGGATCGGAAACACCATATATTTT.

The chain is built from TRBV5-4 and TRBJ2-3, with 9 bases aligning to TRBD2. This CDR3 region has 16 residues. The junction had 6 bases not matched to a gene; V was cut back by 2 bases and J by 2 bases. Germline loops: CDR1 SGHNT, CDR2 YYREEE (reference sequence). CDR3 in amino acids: CASSFPSGGYTDTQYF. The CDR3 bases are TGTGCCAGCAGCTTCCCGAGCGGGGGGTACACAGATACGCAGTATTTT.

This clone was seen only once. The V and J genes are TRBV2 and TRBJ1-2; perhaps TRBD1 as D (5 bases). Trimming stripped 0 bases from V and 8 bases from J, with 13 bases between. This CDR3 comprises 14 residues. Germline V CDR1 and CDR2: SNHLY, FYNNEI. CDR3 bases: TGTGCCAGCAGTGAAGCTGGCCAGGGTGGGGGCTACACCTTC. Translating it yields CASSEAGQGGGYTF.

DNA for the CDR3: TGTGCCTGGAGTGTACTAGCGGGGGGCACAGATACGCAGTATTTT. Protein product: CAWSVLAGGTDTQYF. The chain is built from TRBV30 and TRBJ2-3, with TRBD2 identical over 11 bases. V lost 0 bases and J lost 1; bases outside the gene matches: 0. Germline CDR1 and CDR2: GTSNPN and SVGIG (reference sequence). The CDR3 covers 15 residues.

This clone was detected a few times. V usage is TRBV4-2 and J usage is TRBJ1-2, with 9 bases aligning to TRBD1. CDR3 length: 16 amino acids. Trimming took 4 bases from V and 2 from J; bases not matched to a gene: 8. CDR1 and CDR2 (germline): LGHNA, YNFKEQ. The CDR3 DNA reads TGTGCCAGCAGCCCGATAGGACAGGGGATGAACTATGGCTACACCTTC. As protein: CASSPIGQGMNYGYTF.

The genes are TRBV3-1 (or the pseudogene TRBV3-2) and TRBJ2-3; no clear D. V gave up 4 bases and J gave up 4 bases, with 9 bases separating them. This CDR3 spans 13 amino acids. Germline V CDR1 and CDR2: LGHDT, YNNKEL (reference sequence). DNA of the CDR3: TGTGCCAGCAGCCTCTCCGAGGCAGATACGCAGTATTTT. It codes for CASSLSEADTQYF.

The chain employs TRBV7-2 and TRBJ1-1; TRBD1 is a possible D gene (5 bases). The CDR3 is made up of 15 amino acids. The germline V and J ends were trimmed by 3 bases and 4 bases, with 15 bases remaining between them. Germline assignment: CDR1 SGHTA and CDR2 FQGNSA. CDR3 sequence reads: CASSLVYGGGTEAFF. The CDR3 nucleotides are TGTGCCAGCAGCTTGGTCTACGGGGGTGGCACTGAAGCTTTCTTT.

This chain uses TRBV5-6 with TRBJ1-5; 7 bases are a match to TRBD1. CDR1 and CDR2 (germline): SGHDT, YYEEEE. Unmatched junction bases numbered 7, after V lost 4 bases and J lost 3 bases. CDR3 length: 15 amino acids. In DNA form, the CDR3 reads TGTGCCAGCAGCCTATCAGGGGGATTCAATCAGCCCCAGCATTTT. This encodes CASSLSGGFNQPQHF.

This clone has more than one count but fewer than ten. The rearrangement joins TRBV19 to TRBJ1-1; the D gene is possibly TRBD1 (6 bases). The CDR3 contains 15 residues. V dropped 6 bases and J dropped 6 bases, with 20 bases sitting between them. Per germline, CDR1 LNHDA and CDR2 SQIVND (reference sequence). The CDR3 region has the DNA TGTGCCAGTAGCAAAATAAGCGGGGGGCAGGCTGAAGCTTTCTTT. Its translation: CASSKISGGQAEAFF.

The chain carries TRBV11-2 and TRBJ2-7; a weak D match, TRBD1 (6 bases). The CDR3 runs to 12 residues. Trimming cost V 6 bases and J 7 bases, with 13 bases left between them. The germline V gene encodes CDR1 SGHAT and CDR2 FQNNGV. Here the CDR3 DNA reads TGTGCCAGCAGGCCGACAGGCGGGGAGCAGTACTTC. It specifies CASRPTGGEQYF. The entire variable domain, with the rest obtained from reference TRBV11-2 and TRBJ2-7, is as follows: EAGVAQSPRYKIIEKRQSVAFWCNPISGHATLYWYQQILGQGPKLLIQFQNNGVVDDSQLPKDRFSAERLKGVDSTLKIQPAKLEDSAVYLCASRPTGGEQYFGPGTRLTVT.

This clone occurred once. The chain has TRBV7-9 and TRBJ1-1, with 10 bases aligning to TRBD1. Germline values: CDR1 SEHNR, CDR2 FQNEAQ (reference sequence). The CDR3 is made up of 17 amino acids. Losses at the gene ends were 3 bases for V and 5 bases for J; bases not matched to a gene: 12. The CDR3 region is CASSFRTGGMSRTEAFF. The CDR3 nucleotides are TGTGCCAGCAGCTTCCGGACAGGGGGTATGAGTAGGACTGAAGCTTTCTTT.

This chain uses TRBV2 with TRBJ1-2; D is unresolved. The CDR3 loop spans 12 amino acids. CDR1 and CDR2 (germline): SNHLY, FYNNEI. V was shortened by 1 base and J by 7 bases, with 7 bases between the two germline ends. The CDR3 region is CASSEGESGYTF. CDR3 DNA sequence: TGTGCCAGCAGTGAAGGTGAGAGTGGCTACACCTTC.

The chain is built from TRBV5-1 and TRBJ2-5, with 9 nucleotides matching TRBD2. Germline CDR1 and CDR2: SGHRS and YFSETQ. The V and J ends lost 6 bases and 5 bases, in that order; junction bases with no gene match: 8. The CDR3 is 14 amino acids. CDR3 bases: TGCGCCAGCAAGCTTGCTAGCGGGGATGAGACCCAGTACTTC. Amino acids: CASKLASGDETQYF.

CDR3 DNA: TGTGCCAGCAGTGAGCAGGCCCTCTCTGGAAACACCATATATTTT. This sequence encodes CASSEQALSGNTIYF. J is TRBJ1-3 and V is TRBV2; no definite D call. Trimming took 3 bases from V and 0 from J, leaving 9 bases between them. Germline CDR1 is SNHLY and CDR2 is FYNNEI. The CDR3 loop spans 15 amino acids.

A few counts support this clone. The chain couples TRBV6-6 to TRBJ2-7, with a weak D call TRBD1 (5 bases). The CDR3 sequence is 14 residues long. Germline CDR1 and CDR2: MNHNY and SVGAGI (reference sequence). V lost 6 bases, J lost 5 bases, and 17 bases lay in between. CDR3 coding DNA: TGTGCCAGCAGCCGATCTCAGGGTCCCCACGAGCAGTACTTC. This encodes CASSRSQGPHEQYF.

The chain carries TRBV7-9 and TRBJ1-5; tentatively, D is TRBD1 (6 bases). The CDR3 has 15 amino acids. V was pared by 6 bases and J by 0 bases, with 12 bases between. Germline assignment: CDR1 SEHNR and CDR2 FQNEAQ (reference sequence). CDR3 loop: CASSFGQSSNQPQHF. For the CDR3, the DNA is TGTGCCAGCAGTTTCGGACAGTCTAGCAATCAGCCCCAGCATTTT.

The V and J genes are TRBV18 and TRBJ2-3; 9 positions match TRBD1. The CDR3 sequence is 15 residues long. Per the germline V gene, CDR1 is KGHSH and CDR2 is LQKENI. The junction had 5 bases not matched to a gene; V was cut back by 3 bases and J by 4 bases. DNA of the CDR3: TGTGCCAGCTCACCTGGGACAGGGAGGGCAGATACGCAGTATTTT. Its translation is CASSPGTGRADTQYF. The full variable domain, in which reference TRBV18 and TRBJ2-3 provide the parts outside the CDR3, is NAGVMQNPRHLVRRRGQEARLRCSPMKGHSHVYWYRQLPEEGLKFMVYLQKENIIDESGMPKERFSAEFPKEGPSILRIQQVVRGDSAAYFCASSPGTGRADTQYFGPGTRLTVL.

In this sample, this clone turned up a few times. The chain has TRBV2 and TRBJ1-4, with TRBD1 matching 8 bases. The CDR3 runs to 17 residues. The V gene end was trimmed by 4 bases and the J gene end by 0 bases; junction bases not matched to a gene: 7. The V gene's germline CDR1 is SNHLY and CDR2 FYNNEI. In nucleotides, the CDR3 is TGTGCCAGCAGTGGACGACAGGGGATCGCAACTAATGAAAAACTGTTTTTT. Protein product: CASSGRQGIATNEKLFF.

The CDR3 DNA is TGTGCCAGCAGACAGGCGGGGTCCGTCACAGATACGCAGTATTTT. Protein: CASRQAGSVTDTQYF. The V call is TRBV6-1, the J call TRBJ2-3; TRBD2 is a possible D gene (6 bases). Germline V gives CDR1 MNHNS, CDR2 SASEGT. Trimming removed 6 bases from V and 2 bases from J, with 15 bases in between. The CDR3 length is 15 residues.

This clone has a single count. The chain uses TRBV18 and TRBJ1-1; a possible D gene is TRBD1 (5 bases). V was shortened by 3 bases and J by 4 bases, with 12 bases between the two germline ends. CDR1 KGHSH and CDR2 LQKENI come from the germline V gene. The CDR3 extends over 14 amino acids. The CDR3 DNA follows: TGTGCCAGCTCACCTTACGGCAGGGTCACTGAAGCTTTCTTT. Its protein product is CASSPYGRVTEAFF.